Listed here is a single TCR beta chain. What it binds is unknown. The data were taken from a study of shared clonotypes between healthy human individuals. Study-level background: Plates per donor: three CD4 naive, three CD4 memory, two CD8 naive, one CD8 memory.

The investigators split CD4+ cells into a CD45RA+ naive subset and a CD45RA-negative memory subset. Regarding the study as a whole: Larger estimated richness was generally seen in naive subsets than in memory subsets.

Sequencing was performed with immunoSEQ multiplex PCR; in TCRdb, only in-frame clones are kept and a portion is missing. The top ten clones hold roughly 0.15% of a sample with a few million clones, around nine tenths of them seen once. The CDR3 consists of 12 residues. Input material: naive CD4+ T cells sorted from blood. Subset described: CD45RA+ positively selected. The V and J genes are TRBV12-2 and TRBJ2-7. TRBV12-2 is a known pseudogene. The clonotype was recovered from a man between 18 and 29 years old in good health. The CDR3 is CASRLGPSEQYF. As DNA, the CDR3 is TGTGCAAGTCGCTTGGGACCGAGTGAGCAGTACTTC.